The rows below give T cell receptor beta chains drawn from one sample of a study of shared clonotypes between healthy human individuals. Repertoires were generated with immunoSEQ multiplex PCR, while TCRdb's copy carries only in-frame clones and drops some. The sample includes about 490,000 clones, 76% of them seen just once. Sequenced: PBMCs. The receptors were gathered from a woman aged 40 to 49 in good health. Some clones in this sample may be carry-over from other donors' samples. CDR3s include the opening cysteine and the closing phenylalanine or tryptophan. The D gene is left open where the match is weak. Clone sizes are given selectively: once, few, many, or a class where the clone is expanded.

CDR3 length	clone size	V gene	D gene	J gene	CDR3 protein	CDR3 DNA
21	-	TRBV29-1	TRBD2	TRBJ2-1	CSVDSQGTSGRALSAYNGQFF	TGCAGCGTTGACTCACAAGGGACTAGCGGGAGGGCCCTTTCGGCCTATAATGGGCAGTTCTTC
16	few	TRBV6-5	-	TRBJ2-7	CASSYSYRELPYEQYF	TGTGCCAGCAGTTACTCGTACCGGGAGCTCCCCTACGAGCAGTACTTC
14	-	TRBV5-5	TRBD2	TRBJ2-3	CASSFGLASDTQYF	TGTGCCAGCAGCTTCGGACTAGCTAGTGATACGCAGTATTTT
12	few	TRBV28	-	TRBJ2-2	CASSLVSGELFF	TGTGCCAGCAGTTTAGTGTCCGGGGAGCTGTTTTTT
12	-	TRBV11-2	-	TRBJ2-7	CASRPSGHEQYF	TGTGCCAGCAGACCAAGCGGGCACGAGCAGTACTTC
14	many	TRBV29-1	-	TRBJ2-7	CSVVGGPSPYEQYF	TGCAGCGTTGTGGGCGGGCCCTCTCCCTACGAGCAGTACTTC
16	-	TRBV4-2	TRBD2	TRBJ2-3	CASSQVTASGTDTQYF	TGTGCCAGCAGCCAAGTAACGGCTAGCGGGACCGATACGCAGTATTTT
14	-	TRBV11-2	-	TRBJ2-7	CASSPGRNSYEQYF	TGTGCCAGCAGCCCAGGACGGAACTCCTACGAGCAGTACTTC
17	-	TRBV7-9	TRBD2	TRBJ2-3	CASSSGGTSGSADTQYF	TGTGCCAGCAGCTCTGGGGGGACTAGTGGGAGTGCAGATACGCAGTATTTT
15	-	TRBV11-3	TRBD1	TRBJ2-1	CASSRGTGPYNEQFF	TGTGCCAGCAGCCGCGGGACAGGGCCTTACAATGAGCAGTTCTTC
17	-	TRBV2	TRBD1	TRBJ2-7	CASSEAGGWTGAYEQYF	TGTGCCAGCAGTGAAGCGGGGGGCTGGACAGGGGCCTACGAGCAGTACTTC
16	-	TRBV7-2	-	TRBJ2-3	CASSFPPGGGTDTQYF	TGTGCCAGCAGCTTCCCCCCGGGGGGCGGCACAGATACGCAGTATTTT
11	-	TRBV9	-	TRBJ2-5	CASSEGETQYF	TGTGCCAGCAGTGAGGGAGAGACCCAGTACTTC